The present entry profiles one TCR beta chain with its context. Its antigen remains unidentified. The PCR made use of 60 Vbeta and 13 Jbeta primers. The assay was immunoSEQ multiplex PCR, and TCRdb's table has in-frame clones only and misses some. There are about 130,000 clones in the sample; 75% to 90% occur only once, and roughly 7.8% lies in the top ten. CDR1 and CDR2 (germline): MNHNS, SASEGT. This CDR3 has 15 amino acids. Losses at the gene ends were 8 bases for V and 3 bases for J; bases not matched to a gene: 5. This sample stems from a study of cytomegalovirus exposure and HLA in healthy donors. Findings and caveats of the study: Analysis was carried out at a later point, and it linked a missense DCLRE1C variant to TCR beta V- and J-gene trimming. Donors were assumed by presence/absence analyses to have roughly uniform sequencing depth.

The source is a woman in her 50s in good health and CMV-seropositive. The V gene is TRBV6-1, the J gene TRBJ1-4; 11 bases map to TRBD1. Sequenced: PBMCs. DNA for the CDR3: TGTGCCAGCGGGGACAGGGGGATGTCTAATGAAAAACTGTTTTTT. The encoded protein is CASGDRGMSNEKLFF.